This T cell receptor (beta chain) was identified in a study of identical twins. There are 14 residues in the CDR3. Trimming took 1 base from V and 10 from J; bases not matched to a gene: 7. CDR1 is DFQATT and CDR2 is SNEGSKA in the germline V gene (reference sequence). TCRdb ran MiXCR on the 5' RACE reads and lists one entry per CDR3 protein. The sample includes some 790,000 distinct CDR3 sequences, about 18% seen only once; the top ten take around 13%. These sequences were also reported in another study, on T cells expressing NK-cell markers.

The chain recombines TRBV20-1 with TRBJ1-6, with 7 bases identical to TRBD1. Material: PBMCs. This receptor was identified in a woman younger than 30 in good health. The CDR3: CSARGVGQVSPLHF. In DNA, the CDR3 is TGCAGTGCTAGAGGGGTCGGACAGGTCTCACCCCTCCACTTT.